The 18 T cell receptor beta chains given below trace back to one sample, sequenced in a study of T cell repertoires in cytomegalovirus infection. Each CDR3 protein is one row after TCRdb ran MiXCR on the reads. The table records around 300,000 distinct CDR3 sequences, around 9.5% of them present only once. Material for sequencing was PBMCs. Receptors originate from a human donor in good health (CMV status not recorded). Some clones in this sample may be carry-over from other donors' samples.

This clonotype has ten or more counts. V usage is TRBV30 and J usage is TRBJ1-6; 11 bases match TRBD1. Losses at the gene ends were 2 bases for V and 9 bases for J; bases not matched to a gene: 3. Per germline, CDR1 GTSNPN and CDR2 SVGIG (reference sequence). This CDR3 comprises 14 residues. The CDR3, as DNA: TGTGCCTGGAGTATGGGACAGGGGGTTTCACCCCTCCACTTT. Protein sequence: CAWSMGQGVSPLHF. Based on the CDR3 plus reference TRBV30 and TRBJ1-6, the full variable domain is SQTIHQWPATLVQPVGSPLSLECTVEGTSNPNLYWYRQAAGRGLQLLFYSVGIGQISSEVPQNLSASRPQDRQFILSSKKLLLSDSGFYLCAWSMGQGVSPLHFGNGTRLTVT.

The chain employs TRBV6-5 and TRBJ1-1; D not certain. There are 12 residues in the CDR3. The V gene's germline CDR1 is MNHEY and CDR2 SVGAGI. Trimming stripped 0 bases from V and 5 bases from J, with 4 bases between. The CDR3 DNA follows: TGTGCCAGCAGTTACTCTAAAACTGAAGCTTTCTTT. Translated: CASSYSKTEAFF.

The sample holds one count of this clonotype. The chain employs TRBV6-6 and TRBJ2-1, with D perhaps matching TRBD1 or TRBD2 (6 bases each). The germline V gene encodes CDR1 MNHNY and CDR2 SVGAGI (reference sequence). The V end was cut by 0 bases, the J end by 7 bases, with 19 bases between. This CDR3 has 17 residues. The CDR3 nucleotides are TGTGCCAGCAGTTACTCGTCGGGGGCGCGGGGAGCTAATGAGCAGTTCTTC. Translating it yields CASSYSSGARGANEQFF.

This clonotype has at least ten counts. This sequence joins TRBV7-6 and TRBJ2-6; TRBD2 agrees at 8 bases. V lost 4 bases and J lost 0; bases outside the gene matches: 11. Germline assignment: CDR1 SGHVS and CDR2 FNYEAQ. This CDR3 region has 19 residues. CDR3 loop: CASSSTVRGRFSGANVLTF. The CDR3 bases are TGTGCCAGCAGCTCCACGGTCCGCGGGAGGTTCTCTGGGGCCAACGTCCTGACTTTC.

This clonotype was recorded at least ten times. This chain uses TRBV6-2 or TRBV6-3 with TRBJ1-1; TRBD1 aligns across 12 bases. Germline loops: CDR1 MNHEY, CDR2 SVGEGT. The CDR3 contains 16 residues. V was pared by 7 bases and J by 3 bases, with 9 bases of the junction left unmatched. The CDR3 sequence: CASIPGQGAFYTEAFF. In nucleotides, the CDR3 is TGTGCCAGCATTCCGGGACAGGGGGCATTTTACACTGAAGCTTTCTTT.

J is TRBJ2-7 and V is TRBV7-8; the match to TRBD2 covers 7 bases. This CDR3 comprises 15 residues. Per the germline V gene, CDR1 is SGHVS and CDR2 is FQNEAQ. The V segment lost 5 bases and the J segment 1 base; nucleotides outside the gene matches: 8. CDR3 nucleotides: TGTGCCAGCAGCCCCGGGGAGGGAGGGTCCTACGAGCAGTACTTC. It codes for CASSPGEGGSYEQYF.

The CDR3 region is CASSILGPNEQFF. The CDR3 DNA reads as TGTGCCAGTAGTATACTGGGGCCCAATGAGCAGTTCTTC. V usage is TRBV19 and J usage is TRBJ2-1, with D perhaps TRBD1 (5 bases). Germline loops: CDR1 LNHDA, CDR2 SQIVND (reference sequence). The length of the CDR3 is 13 residues. With 2 bases removed from V and 6 bases from J, the gap between germline ends came to 8 bases.

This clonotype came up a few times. The CDR3 coding sequence is TGTGCCAGCAGTGGGACAGGGGAAGGCTACACCTTC. Residues: CASSGTGEGYTF. This chain joins TRBV25-1 and TRBJ1-2, with 9 bases that match TRBD1. The CDR3 has 12 amino acids. Trimming removed 4 bases from V and 8 bases from J; junction bases left unmatched: 2. Germline loops: CDR1 MGHDK, CDR2 SYGVNS.

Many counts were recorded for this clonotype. CDR3: CASRWGGTGAREQYF. The DNA of the CDR3 is TGTGCCAGCAGGTGGGGGGGGACAGGGGCACGCGAGCAGTACTTC. The gene calls are TRBV7-2 and TRBJ2-7; 10 bases agree with TRBD1. The CDR3 runs to 15 residues. The V segment lost 6 bases and the J segment 6 bases; nucleotides outside the gene matches: 11. The germline V gene has CDR1 SGHTA and CDR2 FQGNSA. The full variable domain, rest sourced from reference TRBV7-2 and TRBJ2-7, is GAGVSQSPSNKVTEKGKDVELRCDPISGHTALYWYRQSLGQGLEFLIYFQGNSAPDKSGLPSDRFSAERTGGSVSTLTIQRTQQEDSAVYLCASRWGGTGAREQYFGPGTRLTVT.

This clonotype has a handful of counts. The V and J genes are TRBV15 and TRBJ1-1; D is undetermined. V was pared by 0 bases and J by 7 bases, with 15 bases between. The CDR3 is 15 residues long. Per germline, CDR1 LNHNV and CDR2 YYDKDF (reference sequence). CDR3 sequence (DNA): TGTGCCACCAGCAGAGAGCAACCGCGCGGGAGTGAAGCTTTCTTT. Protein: CATSREQPRGSEAFF.

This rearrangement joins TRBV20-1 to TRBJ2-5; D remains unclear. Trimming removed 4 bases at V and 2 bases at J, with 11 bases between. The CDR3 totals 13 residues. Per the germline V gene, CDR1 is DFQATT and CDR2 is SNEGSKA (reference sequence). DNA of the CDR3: TGCAGTGCTAAATACTCCCCACAAGAGACCCAGTACTTC. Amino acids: CSAKYSPQETQYF.

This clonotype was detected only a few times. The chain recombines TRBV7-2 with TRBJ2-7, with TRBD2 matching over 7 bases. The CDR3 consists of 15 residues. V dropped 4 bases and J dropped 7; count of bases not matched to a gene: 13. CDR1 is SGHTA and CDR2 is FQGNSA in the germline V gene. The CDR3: CASSSSFAGDWEQYF. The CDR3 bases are TGTGCCAGCAGCTCCTCCTTCGCGGGAGATTGGGAGCAGTACTTC.

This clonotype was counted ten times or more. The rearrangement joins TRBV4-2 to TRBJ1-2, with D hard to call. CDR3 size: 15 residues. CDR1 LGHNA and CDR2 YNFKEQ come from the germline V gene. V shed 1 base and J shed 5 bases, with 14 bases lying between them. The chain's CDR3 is CASSQAERPAYGYTF. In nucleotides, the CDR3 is TGTGCCAGCAGCCAAGCCGAGAGGCCGGCTTATGGCTACACCTTC.

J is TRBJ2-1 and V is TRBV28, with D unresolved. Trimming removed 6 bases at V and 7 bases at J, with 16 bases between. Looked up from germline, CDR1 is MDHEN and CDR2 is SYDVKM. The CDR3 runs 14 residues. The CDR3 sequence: CASSRLRGKNEQFF. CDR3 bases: TGTGCCAGCAGCAGGCTCCGAGGAAAGAATGAGCAGTTCTTC.

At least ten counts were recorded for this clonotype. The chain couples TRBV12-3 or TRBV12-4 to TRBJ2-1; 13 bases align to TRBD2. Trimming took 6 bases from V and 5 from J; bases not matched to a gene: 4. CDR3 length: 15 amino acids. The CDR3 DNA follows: TGTGCCAGCAGACTAGCGGGAGGGCTAAACAATGAGCAGTTCTTC. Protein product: CASRLAGGLNNEQFF.

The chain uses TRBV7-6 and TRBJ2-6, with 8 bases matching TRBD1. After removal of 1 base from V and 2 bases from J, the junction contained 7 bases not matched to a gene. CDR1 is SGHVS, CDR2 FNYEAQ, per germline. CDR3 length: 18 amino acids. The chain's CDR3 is CASSLGGGQAAGANVLTF. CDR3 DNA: TGTGCCAGCAGCTTAGGTGGGGGACAGGCGGCTGGGGCCAACGTCCTGACTTTC. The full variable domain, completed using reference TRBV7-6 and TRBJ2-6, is GAGVSQSPRYKVTKRGQDVALRCDPISGHVSLYWYRQALGQGPEFLTYFNYEAQQDKSGLPNDRFSAERPEGSISTLTIQRTEQRDSAMYRCASSLGGGQAAGANVLTFGAGSRLTVL.

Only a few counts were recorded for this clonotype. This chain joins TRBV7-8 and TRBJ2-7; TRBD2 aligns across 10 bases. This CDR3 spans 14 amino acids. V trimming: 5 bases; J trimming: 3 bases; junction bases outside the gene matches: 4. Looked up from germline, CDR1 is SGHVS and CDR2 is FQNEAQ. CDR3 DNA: TGTGCCAGCAGCCAAGGACTAGCGGACTACGAGCAGTACTTC. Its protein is CASSQGLADYEQYF.

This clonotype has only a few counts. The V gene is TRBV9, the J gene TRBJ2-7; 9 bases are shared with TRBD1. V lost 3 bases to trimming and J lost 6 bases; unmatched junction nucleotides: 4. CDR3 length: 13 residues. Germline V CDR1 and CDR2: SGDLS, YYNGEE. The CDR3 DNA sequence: TGTGCCAGCAGCGCCTCGACAGGGGGCGAGCAGTACTTC. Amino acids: CASSASTGGEQYF. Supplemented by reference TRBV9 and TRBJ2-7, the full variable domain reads DSGVTQTPKHLITATGQRVTLRCSPRSGDLSVYWYQQSLDQGLQFLIQYYNGEERAKGNILERFSAQQFPDLHSELNLSSLELGDSALYFCASSASTGGEQYFGPGTRLTVT.